This is a list of T cell receptor beta chains from one sample in a study. TCRdb analysed the RT-PCR reads with MiXCR anew, one entry per CDR3 protein. The profile covers around 700,000 distinct CDR3 sequences, with approximately 15% appearing a single time and 3.6% taken by the ten largest. The sample was memory CD4+ T cells from blood. These receptor sequences come from a female donor in good health, serving as a healthy control. Each CDR3 is given with its conserved first and last residue. The D gene is left open where the match is weak. Only part of the rows carry a size: once, few, many, or a class if the clone is expanded.

cdr3_length j_call d_call clone_size v_call cdr3_aa cdr3_nt
13 TRBJ1-3 - - TRBV20-1 CSARPVSGNTIYF TGCAGTGCTAGGCCAGTCTCTGGAAACACCATATATTTT
18 TRBJ1-6 - - TRBV4-2 CASSQETRGRLDNSPLHF TGTGCCAGCAGCCAAGAAACGAGGGGCCGGTTGGATAATTCACCCCTCCACTTT
15 TRBJ2-4 - many TRBV18 CASSPPDLAKNIQYF TGTGCCAGCTCACCACCGGACCTAGCCAAAAACATTCAGTACTTC
15 TRBJ1-2 - few TRBV18 CASSPPSQGNYGYTF TGTGCCAGCTCACCACCGTCACAGGGAAACTATGGCTACACCTTC
16 TRBJ2-7 TRBD2 few TRBV28 CASSGRRGEPPYEQYF TGTGCCAGCAGTGGCCGCCGGGGGGAGCCACCCTACGAGCAGTACTTC
13 TRBJ1-3 - few TRBV20-1 CSALDRSGNTIYF TGCAGTGCTTTAGACAGGTCTGGAAACACCATATATTTT
14 TRBJ2-3 - - TRBV4-3 CASSQGQTGDTQYF TGCGCCAGCAGCCAAGGTCAGACCGGGGATACGCAGTATTTT
14 TRBJ2-7 TRBD1 - TRBV2 CASSTRDSAYEQYF TGTGCCAGCAGTACCCGGGACAGCGCCTACGAGCAGTACTTC
15 TRBJ1-3 - - TRBV6-2/TRBV6-3 CASSQQVFSGNTIYF TGTGCCAGCAGTCAACAGGTCTTCTCTGGAAACACCATATATTTT
15 TRBJ2-5 TRBD1 few TRBV24-1 CATSDPGQGDGTQYF TGTGCCACCAGTGACCCGGGACAGGGGGATGGGACCCAGTACTTC
18 TRBJ2-1 TRBD2 many TRBV4-2 CASSQGGSGRGAYNEQFF TGTGCCAGCAGCCAGGGTGGTAGCGGGAGGGGGGCCTACAATGAGCAGTTCTTC
15 TRBJ1-2 TRBD1 few TRBV6-5 CASSYSGTGYEGYTF TGTGCCAGCAGTTACTCCGGGACAGGTTACGAGGGCTACACCTTC
16 TRBJ2-6 TRBD2 many TRBV29-1 CSVEGGTGPGANVLTF TGCAGCGTTGAGGGGGGGACGGGTCCTGGGGCCAACGTCCTGACTTTC
13 TRBJ1-5 - many TRBV29-1 CSFLGGIGQPQHF TGCAGCTTCCTAGGGGGGATTGGCCAGCCCCAGCATTTT
14 TRBJ1-6 - - TRBV3-1 CASSQGQRISPLHF TGTGCCAGCAGCCAAGGGCAGCGAATCTCACCCCTCCACTTT
14 TRBJ2-7 TRBD1 many TRBV29-1 CSVARGRGSYEQYF TGCAGCGTTGCCAGGGGGAGAGGGTCCTACGAGCAGTACTTC
13 TRBJ2-1 - - TRBV30 CAWGAVGLGEQFF TGTGCCTGGGGAGCCGTGGGATTGGGTGAGCAGTTCTTC
15 TRBJ2-1 - - TRBV9 CASSVDVSVYNEQFF TGTGCCAGCAGCGTAGATGTTAGCGTCTACAATGAGCAGTTCTTC
14 TRBJ1-2 - few TRBV5-1 CASSPGRMLDGYTF TGCGCCAGCAGCCCGGGACGGATGTTGGATGGCTACACCTTC
14 TRBJ1-6 - few TRBV4-3 CASSGSFTNSPLHF TGCGCCAGCAGCGGCTCTTTTACCAATTCACCCCTCCACTTT
14 TRBJ2-5 TRBD1 - TRBV12-3/TRBV12-4 CASRETGPGETQYF TGTGCCAGCAGGGAGACAGGGCCTGGGGAGACCCAGTACTTC
15 TRBJ2-2 - many TRBV29-1 CSVEQTGANTGELFF TGCAGCGTCGAACAGACAGGAGCTAACACCGGGGAGCTGTTTTTT
12 TRBJ2-3 - many TRBV24-1 CATSDFIDTQYF TGTGCCACCAGTGATTTTATCGATACGCAGTATTTT
13 TRBJ2-4 TRBD2 many TRBV20-1 CSAGTSGRNIQYF TGCAGTGCGGGGACTAGCGGGAGAAACATTCAGTACTTC
13 TRBJ1-2 - few TRBV6-5 CASRPTGGNGYTF TGTGCCAGCAGGCCCACAGGTGGGAATGGCTACACCTTC
10 TRBJ1-6 - - TRBV9 CASGGSPLHF TGTGCCAGCGGGGGCTCACCCCTCCACTTT
18 TRBJ2-1 TRBD1 - TRBV5-5 CASSPWGQGASGVNEQFF TGTGCCAGCAGCCCCTGGGGACAGGGGGCCTCCGGGGTCAATGAGCAGTTCTTC
17 TRBJ2-6 TRBD1 - TRBV5-1 CASSLPTGGSGANVLTF TGCGCCAGCAGCTTGCCGACAGGGGGCTCTGGGGCCAACGTCCTGACTTTC
10 TRBJ1-1 - few TRBV20-1 CSVRETEAFF TGCAGTGTCAGGGAGACTGAAGCTTTCTTT
15 TRBJ1-5 - - TRBV12-3/TRBV12-4 CASSIAAGANQPQHF TGTGCCAGCAGTATTGCCGCAGGGGCCAATCAGCCCCAGCATTTT
14 TRBJ1-1 - - TRBV27 CASRYSPLGTETFF TGTGCCAGCAGATACAGTCCCTTGGGGACTGAAACTTTCTTC
16 TRBJ2-7 - - TRBV6-6 CASEDKWQGTSYEQYF TGTGCCAGCGAAGATAAGTGGCAGGGGACGTCCTACGAGCAGTACTTC
12 TRBJ1-5 TRBD1 few TRBV6-5 CAIGTGSQPQHF TGTGCCATCGGGACAGGGAGTCAGCCCCAGCATTTT
16 TRBJ2-6 - - TRBV28 CASSFQGYSGANVLTF TGTGCCAGCAGTTTCCAGGGCTACTCTGGGGCCAACGTCCTGACTTTC
17 TRBJ2-6 - many TRBV5-6 CASSFTVEVSGANVLTF TGTGCCAGCAGCTTTACCGTAGAAGTCTCTGGGGCCAACGTCCTGACTTTC
15 TRBJ2-7 - many TRBV10-3 CAISESSTLTYEQYF TGTGCCATCAGTGAGTCGTCAACCCTCACCTACGAGCAGTACTTC
12 TRBJ2-7 - many TRBV20-1 CSASLQGGEQYF TGCAGTGCTAGTTTGCAGGGCGGCGAGCAGTACTTC
16 TRBJ2-5 TRBD1 - TRBV6-6 CASSAQGASLGETQYF TGTGCCAGCAGTGCACAGGGGGCCAGCTTGGGAGAGACCCAGTACTTC
13 TRBJ2-1 - - TRBV4-1 CASSQGLDNEQFF TGCGCCAGCAGCCAGGGTTTAGACAATGAGCAGTTCTTC
13 TRBJ1-1 - - TRBV20-1 CSATRFQNTEAFF TGCAGTGCGACGCGCTTCCAAAACACTGAAGCTTTCTTT
13 TRBJ1-1 - few TRBV5-1 CASSQALNTEAFF TGCGCCAGCAGCCAAGCATTGAACACTGAAGCTTTCTTT
16 TRBJ2-1 - - TRBV4-3 CASSPALVENTGEQFF TGCGCCAGCAGCCCGGCCCTTGTGGAGAACACCGGGGAGCAGTTCTTC
11 TRBJ1-2 TRBD1 many TRBV12-3/TRBV12-4 CASSRSDRPDF TGTGCCAGCAGCCGTTCGGACAGGCCCGACTTC
18 TRBJ2-3 - - TRBV6-2/TRBV6-3 CASSYSSLAPSVTDTQYF TGTGCCAGCAGTTACTCCTCACTAGCCCCATCTGTCACAGATACGCAGTATTTT
14 TRBJ2-3 - many TRBV5-1 CASSLEQDADTQYF TGCGCCAGCAGCTTGGAACAGGACGCAGATACGCAGTATTTT
15 TRBJ2-1 - few TRBV7-2 CASNREWTRYNEQFF TGTGCCAGCAACCGGGAGTGGACGCGCTACAATGAGCAGTTCTTC
16 TRBJ2-2 - many TRBV7-2 CASSFGGHANTGELFF TGTGCCAGCAGCTTTGGGGGACACGCGAACACCGGGGAGCTGTTTTTT
16 TRBJ1-2 TRBD1 many TRBV6-5 CASGERSDRDSYGYTF TGTGCCAGCGGGGAAAGGTCGGACAGGGACTCCTATGGCTACACCTTC